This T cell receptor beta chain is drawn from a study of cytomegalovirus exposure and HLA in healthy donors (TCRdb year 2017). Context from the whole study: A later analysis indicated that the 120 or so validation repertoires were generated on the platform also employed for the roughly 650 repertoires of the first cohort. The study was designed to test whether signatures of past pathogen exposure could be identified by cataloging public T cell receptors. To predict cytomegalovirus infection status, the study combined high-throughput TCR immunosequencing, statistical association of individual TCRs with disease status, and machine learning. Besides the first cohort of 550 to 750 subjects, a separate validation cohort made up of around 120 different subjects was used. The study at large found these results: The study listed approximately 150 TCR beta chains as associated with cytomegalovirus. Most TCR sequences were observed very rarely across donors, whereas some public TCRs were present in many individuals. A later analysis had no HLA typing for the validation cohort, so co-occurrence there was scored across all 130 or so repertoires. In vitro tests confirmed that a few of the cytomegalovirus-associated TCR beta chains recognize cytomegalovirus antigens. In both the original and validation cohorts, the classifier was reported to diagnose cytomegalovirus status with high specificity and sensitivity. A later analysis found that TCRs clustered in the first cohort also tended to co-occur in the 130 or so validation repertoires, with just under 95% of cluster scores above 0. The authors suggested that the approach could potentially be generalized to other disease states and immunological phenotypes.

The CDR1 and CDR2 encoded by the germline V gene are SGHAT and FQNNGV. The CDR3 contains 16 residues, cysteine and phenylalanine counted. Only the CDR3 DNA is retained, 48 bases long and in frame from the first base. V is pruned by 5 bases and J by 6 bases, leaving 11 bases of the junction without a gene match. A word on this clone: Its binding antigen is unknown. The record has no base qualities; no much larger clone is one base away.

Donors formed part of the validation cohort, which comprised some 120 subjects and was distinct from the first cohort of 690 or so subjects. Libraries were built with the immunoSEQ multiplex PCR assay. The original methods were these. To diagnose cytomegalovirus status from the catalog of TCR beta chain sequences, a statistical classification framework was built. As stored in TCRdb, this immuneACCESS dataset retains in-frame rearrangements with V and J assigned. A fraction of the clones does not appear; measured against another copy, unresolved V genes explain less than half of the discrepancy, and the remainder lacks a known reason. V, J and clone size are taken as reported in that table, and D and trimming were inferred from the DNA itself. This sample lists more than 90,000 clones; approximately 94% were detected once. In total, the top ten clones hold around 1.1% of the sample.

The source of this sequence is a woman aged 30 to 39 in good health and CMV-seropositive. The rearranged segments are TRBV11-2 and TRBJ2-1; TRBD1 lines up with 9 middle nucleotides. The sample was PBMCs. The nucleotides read TGTGCCAGCAGCCGCAGGGACAGGGTTTTGGTCAATGAGCAGTTCTTC. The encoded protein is CASSRRDRVLVNEQFF.